Following are 21 T cell receptor beta chains from one sample sequenced in a study of blood T cell repertoires in COVID-19. Some clones are missing from TCRdb's copy, which holds only in-frame ones; the method was immunoSEQ multiplex PCR. The sample includes around 480,000 clones, around 89% seen only once; the top ten take 10% to 15%. The sample consisted of peripheral blood. These receptors originate from a woman aged 45-65 years with COVID-19, enrolled during active disease.

The chain joins TRBV24-1 to TRBJ2-7; perhaps TRBD1 as D (6 bases). The CDR3 loop spans 13 amino acids. V lost 4 bases and J 9 bases, leaving 15 bases between the germline ends. Looked up from germline, CDR1 is KGHDR and CDR2 is SFDVKD. This CDR3 is CATSEGDRTGQYF. The CDR3, as DNA: TGTGCCACCAGTGAGGGTGACAGGACCGGGCAGTACTTC.

The rearrangement joins TRBV18 to TRBJ1-5, with a tentative D call TRBD1 (5 bases). Germline V gene data show CDR1 as KGHSH and CDR2 as LQKENI. V was pared by 4 bases and J by 5 bases, with 12 bases between. This CDR3 has 14 residues. CDR3 amino acids: CASSRWGDDQPQHF. The DNA of the CDR3 is TGTGCCAGCTCACGGTGGGGGGACGATCAGCCCCAGCATTTT.

This chain uses TRBV6-2 or TRBV6-3 with TRBJ1-6; no clear D gene. The CDR3 loop spans 17 amino acids. With 0 bases removed from V and 0 bases from J, the gap between germline ends came to 9 bases. Germline assignment: CDR1 MNHEY and CDR2 SVGEGT. The CDR3 here is CASSYSAPSSYNSPLHF. CDR3 DNA: TGTGCCAGCAGTTACTCGGCACCAAGCTCCTATAATTCACCCCTCCACTTT.

The chain employs TRBV15 and TRBJ1-5; TRBD1 matches at 7 bases. With 0 bases clipped from V and 4 bases from J, the junction kept 6 bases outside the gene matches. The CDR3 totals 16 residues. Germline values: CDR1 LNHNV, CDR2 YYDKDF (reference sequence). CDR3 nucleotides: TGTGCCACCAGCAGAGAAGGGGGCGCCGGTAATCAGCCCCAGCATTTT. Protein product: CATSREGGAGNQPQHF.

The J gene is TRBJ1-1, the V gene TRBV5-1, with D perhaps matching TRBD1 (6 bases). Germline-derived CDR1 and CDR2 are SGHRS and YFSETQ. V was trimmed by 0 bases and J by 2 bases, leaving 11 bases between them. CDR3 length: 15 amino acids. For the CDR3, the DNA is TGCGCCAGCAGCTTGGCCTCGGACAGCAACACTGAAGCTTTCTTT. Its translation is CASSLASDSNTEAFF. The full variable domain, in which reference TRBV5-1 and TRBJ1-1 provide the parts outside the CDR3, is KAGVTQTPRYLIKTRGQQVTLSCSPISGHRSVSWYQQTPGQGLQFLFEYFSETQRNKGNFPGRFSGRQFSNSRSEMNVSTLELGDSALYLCASSLASDSNTEAFFGQGTRLTVV.

The chain is built from TRBV4-1 and TRBJ1-6; TRBD1 agrees at 8 bases. V lost 3 bases to trimming and J lost 10 bases; unmatched junction nucleotides: 8. The CDR3 is 15 amino acids. Germline lookup yields CDR1 MGHRA and CDR2 YSYEKL. CDR3 DNA sequence: TGCGCCAGCAGCCACGATAGACAGGGGAGGTCACCCCTCCACTTT. Translation gives CASSHDRQGRSPLHF.

The CDR3: CASKKAGGGTGELFF. Written as DNA, the CDR3 is TGTGCCAGCAAAAAAGCGGGGGGCGGGACCGGGGAGCTGTTTTTT. V gene TRBV2 combines with J gene TRBJ2-2; TRBD2 aligns across 9 bases. Germline V gives CDR1 SNHLY, CDR2 FYNNEI. V shed 7 bases and J 5 bases; nucleotides not matched to a gene: 8. This CDR3 spans 15 amino acids.

The chain has TRBV19 and TRBJ1-3; D not certain. Deletions cut 3 bases from V and 0 bases from J, with 12 bases between. CDR1 and CDR2 (germline): LNHDA, SQIVND (reference sequence). The CDR3 covers 16 residues. For the CDR3, the DNA is TGTGCCAGTAGTATGAGGCAGATTTACTCTGGAAACACCATATATTTT. Translation gives CASSMRQIYSGNTIYF.

Details on this clone: The sample carries other DNA sequences with the same CDR3. The chain couples TRBV7-2 to TRBJ1-1, with 7 nucleotides matching TRBD1. This CDR3 contains 13 residues. CDR1 is SGHTA, CDR2 FQGNSA, per germline. Trimming removed 5 bases from V and 5 bases from J; junction bases left unmatched: 5. The CDR3 bases are TGTGCCAGCAGCCTAATACAGGGGACTGAAGCTTTCTTT. This sequence encodes CASSLIQGTEAFF.

The rearrangement uses TRBV30 and TRBJ2-1, with a weak D call TRBD1 (5 bases). The germline V gene has CDR1 GTSNPN and CDR2 SVGIG (reference sequence). The CDR3 loop spans 16 amino acids. The ends were cut back, 0 bases at V and 3 bases at J, with 15 bases in the middle. The CDR3 spells CAWSVFEAGYYNEQFF. The CDR3 region has the DNA TGTGCCTGGAGTGTATTTGAGGCAGGGTACTACAATGAGCAGTTCTTC.

This clone was seen once. This chain links TRBV7-3 with TRBJ1-4, with D hard to call. V was clipped by 1 base and J by 7 bases, with 7 bases between them. This CDR3 contains 13 residues. Germline CDR1 reads SGHTA; CDR2 reads FQGTGA. The chain's CDR3 is CASSLRPSEKLFF. DNA of the CDR3: TGTGCCAGCAGCTTAAGGCCAAGTGAAAAACTGTTTTTT.

The V and J genes are TRBV19 and TRBJ2-3, with 8 positions matching TRBD1. V shed 5 bases and J 7 bases; nucleotides not matched to a gene: 14. There are 16 residues in the CDR3. Germline assignment: CDR1 LNHDA and CDR2 SQIVND (reference sequence). CDR3 loop: CASSPTAGQGPYTQYF. The CDR3 DNA sequence: TGTGCCAGTAGTCCCACGGCCGGACAGGGACCTTATACGCAGTATTTT.

The chain is built from TRBV24-1 and TRBJ2-7; D call uncertain. CDR3 length: 18 residues. Germline V gives CDR1 KGHDR, CDR2 SFDVKD. Trimming cost V 3 bases and J 2 bases, with 22 bases left between them. The CDR3 DNA reads TGTGCCACCAGTGATCGCACCCTTCCCAGACTGGTAACCTACGAGCAGTACTTC. It translates to CATSDRTLPRLVTYEQYF.

The chain links TRBV29-1 to TRBJ2-5; 7 bases fit TRBD2. Trimming took 4 bases from V and 0 from J; bases not matched to a gene: 11. CDR1 and CDR2 (germline): SQVTM, ANQGSEA. The CDR3 extends over 16 amino acids. Here the CDR3 DNA reads TGCAGCGTTGGGGTTTTGGGGGGGACGTACCAAGAGACCCAGTACTTC. It codes for CSVGVLGGTYQETQYF.

The genes are TRBV9 and TRBJ2-7, with D possibly being TRBD2 (5 bases). The germline CDR1 and CDR2 sequences are SGDLS and YYNGEE. The CDR3 length is 13 residues. V was pared by 3 bases and J by 3 bases, with 10 bases between. In nucleotides, the CDR3 is TGTGCCAGCAGCGGGCCCGGAGGCTACGAGCAGTACTTC. Translation gives CASSGPGGYEQYF. Together with reference TRBV9 and TRBJ2-7, the CDR3 gives the full variable domain: DSGVTQTPKHLITATGQRVTLRCSPRSGDLSVYWYQQSLDQGLQFLIQYYNGEERAKGNILERFSAQQFPDLHSELNLSSLELGDSALYFCASSGPGGYEQYFGPGTRLTVT.

The chain recombines TRBV29-1 with TRBJ1-1; no firm D call. The CDR3 length is 13 residues. The germline V gene encodes CDR1 SQVTM and CDR2 ANQGSEA. The germline V and J ends were trimmed by 4 bases and 0 bases, with 9 bases remaining between them. CDR3 sequence (DNA): TGCAGCGTTGGGAGGAGAATGAACACTGAAGCTTTCTTT. Amino acid sequence: CSVGRRMNTEAFF.

The rearrangement uses TRBV4-2 and TRBJ1-1; a weak D match, TRBD1 (5 bases). V was shortened by 4 bases and J by 2 bases, with 11 bases between the two germline ends. The length of the CDR3 is 14 residues. CDR1 and CDR2 from the germline V gene are LGHNA and YNFKEQ. The CDR3 DNA reads TGTGCCAGCAGCCTGGGACTGGGAAACACTGAAGCTTTCTTT. Encoded protein: CASSLGLGNTEAFF.

J is TRBJ1-5 and V is TRBV4-1, with D maybe TRBD1 (6 bases). CDR3 length: 15 amino acids. The V gene lost 1 base and the J gene lost 8 bases, with 15 bases spanning the gap. Germline V gene data show CDR1 as MGHRA and CDR2 as YSYEKL. The CDR3 region has the DNA TGCGCCAGCAGCCAAGGACCGGATCAGGGGAAGCCCCAGCATTTT. This codes for CASSQGPDQGKPQHF.

J is TRBJ2-1 and V is TRBV5-1, with 7 bases matching TRBD1. The J segment lost 1 base and the V segment lost 3 bases, leaving 4 bases of the junction unmatched. This CDR3 spans 15 amino acids. Germline lookup yields CDR1 SGHRS and CDR2 YFSETQ. CDR3 protein: CASSSQGVSYNEQFF. For the CDR3, the DNA is TGCGCCAGCAGCTCCCAGGGGGTATCCTACAATGAGCAGTTCTTC.

This chain's CDR3 is CASSRGITGELFF. For the CDR3, the DNA is TGTGCCAGCAGTCGGGGGATCACCGGGGAGCTGTTTTTT. The V and J genes are TRBV28 and TRBJ2-2; possibly TRBD2 for D (6 bases). The germline V and J ends were trimmed by 5 bases and 4 bases, with 8 bases remaining between them. CDR1 and CDR2 (germline): MDHEN, SYDVKM. CDR3 length equals 13 residues.

This clone was counted a single time. This CDR3 is CASSQQGGNQPQHF. The CDR3 coding sequence is TGTGCCAGCAGTCAACAGGGAGGCAATCAGCCCCAGCATTTT. This rearrangement joins TRBV6-5 to TRBJ1-5, with D tentatively TRBD1 (6 bases). Looked up from germline, CDR1 is MNHEY and CDR2 is SVGAGI. V was trimmed by 5 bases and J by 2 bases, leaving 10 bases between them. The CDR3 runs 14 residues.